A selection of T cell receptor beta chains follows, all from one sample in a study of cytotoxic CD8 clonotypes in ibrutinib-treated CLL. Libraries were prepared by immunoSEQ multiplex PCR; TCRdb keeps only in-frame clonotypes and omits some of them. The table lists about 300,000 clones, 70% to 80% of them singletons. This specimen consisted of PBMCs, obtained at disease progression, from a patient treated with ibrutinib. The receptors originated from a human donor with chronic lymphocytic leukemia. Each CDR3 is given with its conserved first and last residue. A D gene is named only where the DNA matches it firmly. Rows may omit the clone size; those that give it use once, few, many or a size class.

clone_size: -
v_call: TRBV6-6
d_call: -
j_call: TRBJ1-4
cdr3_aa: CASSYNRNEKLFF
cdr3_nt: TGTGCCAGCAGTTATAACCGGAACGAAAAACTGTTTTTT

clone_size: -
v_call: TRBV11-2
d_call: -
j_call: TRBJ1-6
cdr3_aa: CASSLFGDSPLHF
cdr3_nt: TGTGCCAGCAGCTTATTTGGGGATTCACCCCTCCACTTT

clone_size: -
v_call: TRBV10-1
d_call: -
j_call: TRBJ2-7
cdr3_aa: CASSDGLFEQYF
cdr3_nt: TGCGCCAGCAGTGACGGCTTGTTTGAGCAGTACTTC

clone_size: -
v_call: TRBV5-4
d_call: -
j_call: TRBJ2-7
cdr3_aa: CASSLLGNYEQYF
cdr3_nt: TGTGCCAGCAGTTTACTAGGAAACTACGAGCAGTACTTC

clone_size: -
v_call: TRBV19
d_call: TRBD1
j_call: TRBJ1-2
cdr3_aa: CASRKPGQGIATSYGYTF
cdr3_nt: TGTGCCAGTAGGAAACCGGGACAGGGAATCGCGACCTCCTATGGCTACACCTTC

clone_size: -
v_call: TRBV7-3
d_call: TRBD2
j_call: TRBJ2-1
cdr3_aa: CASSSSGGAYNEQFF
cdr3_nt: TGTGCCAGCAGCTCCAGCGGGGGAGCTTACAATGAGCAGTTCTTC

clone_size: -
v_call: TRBV19
d_call: TRBD1
j_call: TRBJ2-1
cdr3_aa: CASSLTGTGNEQFF
cdr3_nt: TGTGCCAGTAGTCTGACGGGGACAGGGAATGAGCAGTTCTTC

clone_size: -
v_call: TRBV7-8
d_call: -
j_call: TRBJ2-5
cdr3_aa: CASSLTRGRDQETQYF
cdr3_nt: TGTGCCAGCAGCCTTACCCGCGGCAGGGACCAAGAGACCCAGTACTTC

clone_size: -
v_call: TRBV5-1
d_call: TRBD2
j_call: TRBJ2-1
cdr3_aa: CASVFHPGTSGSEQFF
cdr3_nt: TGCGCCAGCGTCTTCCACCCCGGGACTAGCGGTTCTGAGCAGTTCTTC

clone_size: -
v_call: TRBV7-3
d_call: TRBD2
j_call: TRBJ2-5
cdr3_aa: CASSLSPLAGETQYF
cdr3_nt: TGTGCCAGCAGCTTATCCCCCCTAGCGGGGGAGACCCAGTACTTC

clone_size: -
v_call: TRBV6-5
d_call: -
j_call: TRBJ2-3
cdr3_aa: CASRDSPIDTQYF
cdr3_nt: TGTGCCAGCAGGGACAGCCCCATAGATACGCAGTATTTT

clone_size: few
v_call: TRBV11-2
d_call: TRBD1
j_call: TRBJ2-1
cdr3_aa: CASSPNRDSRFF
cdr3_nt: TGTGCCAGCAGCCCGAACCGGGACAGTCGGTTCTTC

clone_size: few
v_call: TRBV7-6
d_call: -
j_call: TRBJ1-2
cdr3_aa: CASSLSPRSLGYTF
cdr3_nt: TGTGCCAGCAGCTTAAGCCCAAGGTCGCTTGGCTACACCTTC

clone_size: few
v_call: TRBV19
d_call: -
j_call: TRBJ2-2
cdr3_aa: CASSIPGNTGELFF
cdr3_nt: TGTGCCAGTAGTATTCCAGGGAACACCGGGGAGCTGTTTTTT

clone_size: -
v_call: TRBV5-4
d_call: -
j_call: TRBJ1-6
cdr3_aa: CASSSSRQTPLHF
cdr3_nt: TGTGCCAGCAGCTCCTCCCGGCAGACACCCCTCCACTTT

clone_size: -
v_call: TRBV4-1
d_call: -
j_call: TRBJ1-5
cdr3_aa: CASSQTDIYQPQHF
cdr3_nt: TGCGCCAGCAGCCAAACAGACATTTATCAGCCCCAGCATTTT

clone_size: -
v_call: TRBV29-1
d_call: TRBD2
j_call: TRBJ2-3
cdr3_aa: CSVEVAGGGTDTQYF
cdr3_nt: TGCAGCGTTGAAGTAGCGGGGGGCGGCACAGATACGCAGTATTTT

clone_size: -
v_call: TRBV11-2
d_call: -
j_call: TRBJ1-3
cdr3_aa: CASRPTRGDDRNTIYF
cdr3_nt: TGTGCCAGCAGGCCTACGAGGGGGGATGATAGAAACACCATATATTTT

clone_size: -
v_call: TRBV4-3
d_call: TRBD1
j_call: TRBJ1-2
cdr3_aa: CASSPQDRAINYGYTF
cdr3_nt: TGCGCCAGCAGCCCCCAGGACAGGGCAATTAACTATGGCTACACCTTC

clone_size: once
v_call: TRBV7-3
d_call: -
j_call: TRBJ2-7
cdr3_aa: CASRDGGSGTYEQYF
cdr3_nt: TGTGCCAGCAGGGATGGAGGAAGCGGCACCTACGAGCAGTACTTC

clone_size: -
v_call: TRBV9
d_call: -
j_call: TRBJ2-3
cdr3_aa: CASSAGDSSTDTQYF
cdr3_nt: TGTGCCAGCAGCGCGGGGGACAGTAGCACAGATACGCAGTATTTT

clone_size: -
v_call: TRBV6-5
d_call: -
j_call: TRBJ2-2
cdr3_aa: CASSYLVGRPTGELFF
cdr3_nt: TGTGCCAGCAGTTACTTGGTGGGCCGTCCCACCGGGGAGCTGTTTTTT

clone_size: -
v_call: TRBV5-1
d_call: -
j_call: TRBJ1-2
cdr3_aa: CASSLYQGQTYGYTF
cdr3_nt: TGCGCCAGCAGCTTGTATCAAGGACAGACCTATGGCTACACCTTC

clone_size: -
v_call: TRBV7-2
d_call: -
j_call: TRBJ1-4
cdr3_aa: CASSPDRWGEKLFF
cdr3_nt: TGTGCCAGCAGCCCCGACAGGTGGGGTGAAAAACTGTTTTTT

clone_size: -
v_call: TRBV7-3
d_call: -
j_call: TRBJ2-2
cdr3_aa: CASSLPRGKGYTGELFF
cdr3_nt: TGTGCCAGCAGCTTACCCAGGGGTAAAGGTTACACCGGGGAGCTGTTTTTT

clone_size: -
v_call: TRBV5-1
d_call: -
j_call: TRBJ1-2
cdr3_aa: CASKQVSDYGYTF
cdr3_nt: TGCGCCAGCAAGCAGGTCTCAGACTATGGCTACACCTTC

clone_size: -
v_call: TRBV2
d_call: TRBD1
j_call: TRBJ2-7
cdr3_aa: CASSVTRTGWVYEQYF
cdr3_nt: TGTGCCAGCAGTGTGACCCGGACAGGGTGGGTCTACGAGCAGTACTTC

clone_size: -
v_call: TRBV19
d_call: -
j_call: TRBJ1-5
cdr3_aa: CASTPHGSNQPQHF
cdr3_nt: TGTGCCAGTACCCCACACGGTAGCAATCAGCCCCAGCATTTT

clone_size: -
v_call: TRBV4-3
d_call: -
j_call: TRBJ1-2
cdr3_aa: CASSQATGNYGYTF
cdr3_nt: TGCGCCAGCAGCCAAGCGACAGGCAACTATGGCTACACCTTC

clone_size: few
v_call: TRBV2
d_call: -
j_call: TRBJ2-7
cdr3_aa: CASSEWQGHYEQYF
cdr3_nt: TGTGCCAGCAGTGAATGGCAGGGCCACTACGAGCAGTACTTC

clone_size: -
v_call: TRBV10-3
d_call: -
j_call: TRBJ2-1
cdr3_aa: CAISESRANEQFF
cdr3_nt: TGTGCCATCAGTGAGTCGAGGGCTAATGAGCAGTTCTTC

clone_size: -
v_call: TRBV6-1
d_call: -
j_call: TRBJ1-6
cdr3_aa: CASSEQARTYNSPLHF
cdr3_nt: TGTGCCAGCAGTGAACAGGCCAGGACCTATAATTCACCCCTCCACTTT

clone_size: once
v_call: TRBV10-3
d_call: -
j_call: TRBJ1-1
cdr3_aa: CAISAAGVNTEAFF
cdr3_nt: TGTGCCATCAGTGCTGCAGGGGTGAACACTGAAGCTTTCTTT

clone_size: -
v_call: TRBV11-2
d_call: -
j_call: TRBJ2-1
cdr3_aa: CASSLDLKTVREKQFF
cdr3_nt: TGTGCCAGCAGCTTAGATCTCAAGACAGTTCGGGAAAAGCAGTTCTTC

clone_size: -
v_call: TRBV7-9
d_call: -
j_call: TRBJ2-1
cdr3_aa: CASSLAPSHISYNEQFF
cdr3_nt: TGTGCCAGCAGCTTAGCCCCCTCCCACATCTCCTACAATGAGCAGTTCTTC

clone_size: -
v_call: TRBV7-3
d_call: -
j_call: TRBJ2-2
cdr3_aa: CASSFRPGELFF
cdr3_nt: TGTGCCAGCAGCTTCAGGCCCGGGGAGCTGTTTTTT

clone_size: once
v_call: TRBV19
d_call: TRBD2
j_call: TRBJ2-7
cdr3_aa: CASSRTSRYEQYF
cdr3_nt: TGTGCCAGTAGTAGGACTAGCCGGTACGAGCAGTACTTC

clone_size: -
v_call: TRBV18
d_call: TRBD1
j_call: TRBJ2-7
cdr3_aa: CASSPRGQGAHEQYF
cdr3_nt: TGTGCCAGCTCACCACGGGGACAGGGGGCTCACGAGCAGTACTTC

clone_size: -
v_call: TRBV10-2
d_call: TRBD1
j_call: TRBJ2-7
cdr3_aa: CASAVDRGYEQYF
cdr3_nt: TGCGCCAGCGCGGTCGACAGGGGTTACGAGCAGTACTTC

clone_size: -
v_call: TRBV27
d_call: -
j_call: TRBJ2-5
cdr3_aa: CASSGRGQQETQYF
cdr3_nt: TGTGCCAGCAGTGGAAGAGGACAGCAAGAGACCCAGTACTTC

clone_size: -
v_call: TRBV2
d_call: -
j_call: TRBJ2-5
cdr3_aa: CASSVPGTQYF
cdr3_nt: TGTGCCAGCAGTGTTCCCGGGACCCAGTACTTC

clone_size: -
v_call: TRBV9
d_call: -
j_call: TRBJ1-1
cdr3_aa: CASSVEDSDTEAFF
cdr3_nt: TGTGCCAGCAGCGTAGAAGACAGTGACACTGAAGCTTTCTTT

clone_size: -
v_call: TRBV5-6
d_call: -
j_call: TRBJ1-1
cdr3_aa: CASSLLYGDKAFF
cdr3_nt: TGTGCCAGCAGCTTGTTGTACGGGGACAAAGCTTTCTTT

clone_size: -
v_call: TRBV2
d_call: TRBD2
j_call: TRBJ2-2
cdr3_aa: CASISPGLAGENTGELFF
cdr3_nt: TGTGCCAGCATTAGTCCGGGGCTAGCGGGGGAAAACACCGGGGAGCTGTTTTTT

clone_size: once
v_call: TRBV11-1
d_call: TRBD1
j_call: TRBJ2-5
cdr3_aa: CASSNRGQETQYF
cdr3_nt: TGTGCCAGCAGTAACAGGGGGCAAGAGACCCAGTACTTC

clone_size: -
v_call: TRBV5-1
d_call: TRBD2
j_call: TRBJ2-3
cdr3_aa: CASSSSAGGRKDTQYF
cdr3_nt: TGCGCCAGCAGCTCTTCAGCGGGGGGGCGTAAAGATACGCAGTATTTT

clone_size: -
v_call: TRBV5-1
d_call: TRBD1
j_call: TRBJ2-7
cdr3_aa: CASSLDGQGMYEQYF
cdr3_nt: TGCGCCAGCAGCTTGGATGGACAGGGAATGTACGAGCAGTACTTC

clone_size: -
v_call: TRBV5-5
d_call: -
j_call: TRBJ2-7
cdr3_aa: CASSPGTLASYEQYF
cdr3_nt: TGTGCCAGCAGCCCCGGGACATTAGCTTCCTACGAGCAGTACTTC

clone_size: -
v_call: TRBV6-6
d_call: -
j_call: TRBJ2-5
cdr3_aa: CASSYSGGTFVQTQYF
cdr3_nt: TGTGCCAGCAGTTACTCGGGGGGCACCTTCGTGCAGACCCAGTACTTC

clone_size: -
v_call: TRBV4-2
d_call: TRBD1
j_call: TRBJ1-1
cdr3_aa: CASSPPDRVFAEAFF
cdr3_nt: TGTGCCAGCAGCCCCCCGGACAGGGTATTCGCTGAAGCTTTCTTT

clone_size: few
v_call: TRBV7-9
d_call: TRBD1
j_call: TRBJ2-7
cdr3_aa: CASSAPGTGKTYEQYF
cdr3_nt: TGTGCCAGCAGCGCACCCGGGACAGGGAAAACGTACGAGCAGTACTTC

clone_size: -
v_call: TRBV5-1
d_call: TRBD1
j_call: TRBJ1-1
cdr3_aa: CASSLDRGNTEAFF
cdr3_nt: TGCGCCAGCAGCTTGGACAGGGGTAACACTGAAGCTTTCTTT

clone_size: -
v_call: TRBV7-9
d_call: TRBD1
j_call: TRBJ2-1
cdr3_aa: CASRQTGGINEQFF
cdr3_nt: TGTGCCAGCAGGCAGACAGGGGGCATTAATGAGCAGTTCTTC

clone_size: -
v_call: TRBV15
d_call: -
j_call: TRBJ2-7
cdr3_aa: CATSRDLGGSYEQYF
cdr3_nt: TGTGCCACCAGCAGAGATCTGGGAGGCTCCTACGAGCAGTACTTC

clone_size: -
v_call: TRBV5-1
d_call: -
j_call: TRBJ2-5
cdr3_aa: CASSSVEAGSRLQETQYF
cdr3_nt: TGCGCCAGCAGCTCCGTTGAGGCTGGCAGCAGACTTCAAGAGACCCAGTACTTC